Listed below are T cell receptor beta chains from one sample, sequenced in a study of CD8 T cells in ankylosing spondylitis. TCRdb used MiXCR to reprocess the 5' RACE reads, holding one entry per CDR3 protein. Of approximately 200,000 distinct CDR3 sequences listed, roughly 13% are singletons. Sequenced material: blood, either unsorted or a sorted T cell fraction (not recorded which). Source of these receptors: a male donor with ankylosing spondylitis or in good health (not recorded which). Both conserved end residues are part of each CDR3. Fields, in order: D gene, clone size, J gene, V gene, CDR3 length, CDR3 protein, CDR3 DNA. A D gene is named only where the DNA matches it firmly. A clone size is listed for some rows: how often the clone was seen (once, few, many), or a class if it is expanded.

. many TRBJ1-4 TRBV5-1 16 CASSLYSAGAEEKLFF TGCGCCAGCAGCTTGTACTCGGCAGGGGCGGAGGAAAAACTGTTTTTT
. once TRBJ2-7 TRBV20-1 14 CSARGETPTYEQYF TGCAGTGCTAGAGGGGAGACACCTACATACGAGCAGTACTTC
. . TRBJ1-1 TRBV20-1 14 CSARKKLPNTEAFF TGCAGTGCTAGAAAGAAACTCCCGAACACTGAAGCTTTCTTT
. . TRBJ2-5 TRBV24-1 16 CATSDLGQGGTETQYF TGTGCCACCAGTGATTTGGGGCAGGGGGGTACGGAGACCCAGTACTTC
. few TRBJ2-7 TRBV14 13 CASSLTGMSEQYF TGTGCCAGCAGCCTTACAGGGATGAGCGAGCAGTACTTC
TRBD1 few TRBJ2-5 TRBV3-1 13 CASIHRGLQTQYF TGTGCCAGCATACACAGGGGCTTACAGACCCAGTACTTC
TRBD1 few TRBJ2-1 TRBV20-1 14 CSARGGTGVYEQFF TGCAGTGCTAGAGGGGGGACAGGGGTCTATGAGCAGTTCTTC
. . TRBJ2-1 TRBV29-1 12 CSVESSYNEQFF TGCAGCGTTGAATCGAGCTACAATGAGCAGTTCTTC
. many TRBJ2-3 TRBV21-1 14 CASSKGTGGDTQYF TGTGCCAGCAGCAAAGGGACAGGGGGAGATACGCAGTATTTT
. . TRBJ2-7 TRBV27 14 CASGLGRTTYEQYF TGTGCCAGCGGATTGGGGCGGACGACCTACGAGCAGTACTTC
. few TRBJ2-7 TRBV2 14 CASSDTSGSYEQYF TGTGCCAGCAGTGACACCTCCGGTTCCTACGAGCAGTACTTC
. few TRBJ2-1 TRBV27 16 CASSSEAGAAYNEQFF TGTGCCAGCAGCTCTGAGGCAGGTGCGGCCTACAATGAGCAGTTCTTC
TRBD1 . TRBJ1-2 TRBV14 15 CASSQETGGYYGYTF TGTGCCAGCAGCCAAGAGACAGGGGGATACTATGGCTACACCTTC
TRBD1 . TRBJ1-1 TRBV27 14 CASSPYPDRIEAFF TGTGCCAGCAGTCCCTATCCGGACAGGATTGAAGCTTTCTTT
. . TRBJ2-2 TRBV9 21 CASSVDHGLTGRGKDTGELFF TGTGCCAGCAGCGTAGATCATGGACTGACAGGGAGGGGAAAGGACACCGGGGAGCTGTTTTTT
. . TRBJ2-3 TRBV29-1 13 CSVAEGRTDTQYF TGCAGCGTTGCAGAAGGGAGGACAGATACGCAGTATTTT
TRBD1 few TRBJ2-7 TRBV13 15 CASSPSRGQTYEQYF TGTGCCAGCAGCCCTTCGAGGGGGCAGACCTACGAGCAGTACTTC
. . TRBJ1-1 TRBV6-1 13 CASRKGLNTEAFF TGTGCCAGCAGAAAGGGCCTGAACACTGAAGCTTTCTTT
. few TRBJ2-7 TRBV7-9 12 CASSSGPGEQYF TGTGCCAGCAGCTCGGGGCCAGGCGAGCAGTACTTC
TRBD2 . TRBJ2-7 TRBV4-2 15 CASSQSGRLGSEQYF TGTGCCAGCAGCCAAAGCGGGAGGCTGGGCTCCGAGCAGTACTTC
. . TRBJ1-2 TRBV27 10 CATFSYGYTF TGTGCTACCTTTAGCTATGGCTACACCTTC
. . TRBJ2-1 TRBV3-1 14 CASSQVQRAEEQFF TGTGCCAGCAGCCAAGTGCAGCGAGCGGAAGAGCAGTTCTTC
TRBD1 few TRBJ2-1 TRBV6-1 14 CASTWDRGYNEQFF TGTGCCAGCACCTGGGACAGGGGCTACAATGAGCAGTTCTTC
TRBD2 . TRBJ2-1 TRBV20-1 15 CSARPTSGIYNEQFF TGCAGTGCTAGGCCTACTAGCGGGATTTACAATGAGCAGTTCTTC